The sequence of this TCR beta chain was determined in a study of monozygotic twins with inflammatory bowel disease (dated by TCRdb to the late 2010s). Regarding the study in general: In total, some 30 monozygotic twin pairs made up the full study: 19 Danish pairs, all IBD-discordant, plus nine German pairs, of which four were IBD-concordant and five were IBD-discordant. Disease-associated traits were sought mainly through comparisons between IBD patients and their genetically identical healthy co-twins within discordant pairs. Each individual had, on average, about 151 000 unique TCRalpha sequences and 181 000 unique TCRbeta sequences available for analysis.

The CDR3 holds 14 amino acids from the cysteine to the phenylalanine. Only the protein sequence is given. The CDR1 and CDR2 encoded by the germline V gene are SGHRS and YFSETQ. Notes on this clonotype: Its antigen is currently not known.

The protocol used for the library was 5' RACE. Preparation of each TCR library used roughly 3.5 ug of total RNA. cDNA was synthesized with SMARTScribe reverse transcriptase in eight separate reactions per sample. Unique molecular identifiers containing a 6-nucleotide sample barcode were introduced through template switching during cDNA synthesis. TCRalpha and TCRbeta cDNA was amplified by two nested PCRs of approximately 17 and 9 cycles, with bead purification after each PCR. Before amplification, cDNA was treated with uracil DNA-glycosylase and purified using the QIAquick PCR purification kit. The second PCR added Illumina TruSeq-compatible adapters along with sample-specific barcodes. TapeStation and Qubit were used to check library quality and concentration, and roughly 5 ng of each library went into the pool. The pooled libraries were sequenced with 2 x 100 bp reads and custom sequencing primers on an Illumina HiSeq2500 single-index Rapid Run. The paper's processing steps were these. UMI-based consensus assembly with MiGEC version 1.2.6 was used to correct PCR and sequencing errors. MiXCR version 2.1.1 was used for V(D)J alignment, clonotype assembly and CDR3 extraction. Gene usage, clonotype sharing and MAIT/NKT TCR abundance were normalised by analysing the top 1000, 10 000 and 20 000 clonotypes per sample. After downsampling to 27 000 UMIs, diversity was calculated as the inverse Simpson index using the vegan R package. Paired Mann-Whitney U tests on discordant twin pairs were used, with Benjamini-Hochberg multiple-testing correction. Through TCRdb reprocessing, the reads give one entry per CDR3 protein sequence; DNA is omitted. The V and J calls reflect TCRdb's pipeline rather than the authors' work. The sample table includes around 370,000 distinct CDR3 sequences. The top ten clonotypes cover 2.5% to 3% of the sample.

From each donor, a 2.5 ml peripheral blood sample was collected into PAXgene tubes and kept at -80 degrees C. Without any T cell sorting, total RNA was extracted from whole blood using the PAXgene blood miRNA kit on an automated QIAcube. Peripheral blood from monozygotic twin pairs, either concordant or discordant for inflammatory bowel disease, underwent deep TCRalpha and TCRbeta repertoire profiling that used unique molecular barcoding. Smoking habits were recorded for all twin pairs, and individuals were classified as current, former or never smokers. The paper's findings and limits, for the study overall: Compared with healthy twins, IBD patients shared fewer clonotypes with other individuals, and the difference was most pronounced in patients with signs of disease activity. Repertoire similarity did not differ between concordant and discordant twins, which could be due to limited statistical power. A decrease in TCRbeta repertoire diversity, as measured by inverse Simpson index, was observed in IBD patients compared with their healthy co-twins. Different T cell subtypes could not be distinguished in the analysis. No single strong signal or clonotype linked to IBD turned up in the results, so the idea that one exists was not supported. Differing immunosuppressive treatments among patients may have added background noise and inter-individual variability to the repertoires.

Source material: blood. The V and J segments used are TRBV5-1 and TRBJ2-5; TCRdb proposes TRBD1, but this gene call is untestable without DNA. This sequence originates from a human donor with ulcerative colitis or Crohn's disease, or a healthy co-twin of an affected twin (not recorded which). The CDR3: CASSPGQVLETQYF.